The 21 T cell receptor beta chains listed next were all sequenced from one sample in a study of brain metastases from non-small cell lung cancer. Only in-frame clones appear in the TCRdb table, and some are missing; sequencing was by immunoSEQ multiplex PCR. The table lists around 2,700 clones, more than 65% of them singletons. Sequencing was done on a sample of primary lung tumor tissue. The source of these receptors is a donor aged 40 or older with non-small cell lung cancer.

The V gene is TRBV9, the J gene TRBJ1-2; no definite D call. Looked up from germline, CDR1 is SGDLS and CDR2 is YYNGEE. V lost 3 bases, J lost 2 bases, and 14 bases lay in between. The CDR3 contains 15 residues. This CDR3 is CASSASTRLNYGYTF. CDR3 DNA: TGTGCCAGCAGCGCATCAACACGATTAAACTATGGCTACACCTTC.

On this clone: The sample contains more than one DNA sequence encoding this CDR3. The CDR3 DNA follows: TGTGCCAGCAGCTCGGGACTAGCGGGAGTCTCTGAGCAGTACTTC. It yields the protein CASSSGLAGVSEQYF. This sequence joins TRBV7-9 and TRBJ2-7; 14 bases match TRBD2. The CDR3 consists of 15 residues. Germline lookup yields CDR1 SEHNR and CDR2 FQNEAQ (reference sequence). V trimming: 4 bases; J trimming: 7 bases; junction bases outside the gene matches: 6.

The chain links TRBV14 to TRBJ2-5; tentative D call: TRBD1 (6 bases). Germline V lookup: CDR1 SGHDN, CDR2 FVKESK. The V end was cut by 1 base, the J end by 5 bases, with 8 bases between. CDR3 length: 13 amino acids. Here the CDR3 DNA reads TGTGCCAGCAGCCAAGTGAGGGGGGAGACCCAGTACTTC. It translates to CASSQVRGETQYF.

This clone is deemed large. This chain connects TRBV6-6 to TRBJ2-1; D might be TRBD1 (6 bases). The CDR3 extends over 12 amino acids. The ends were cut back, 4 bases at V and 10 bases at J, with 11 bases in the middle. Per germline, CDR1 MNHNY and CDR2 SVGAGI (reference sequence). The CDR3 here is CASSSFDREQFF. For the CDR3, the DNA is TGTGCCAGCAGTTCCTTCGACAGGGAGCAGTTCTTC.

This chain links TRBV30 with TRBJ1-3; D perhaps matches TRBD1 (5 bases). Deletions cut 2 bases from V and 9 bases from J, with 14 bases between. CDR3 length equals 13 residues. Germline V gene data show CDR1 as GTSNPN and CDR2 as SVGIG (reference sequence). The CDR3 protein is CAWSTRDLGTIYF. The CDR3 DNA reads as TGTGCCTGGAGTACCAGGGATCTCGGCACCATATATTTT.

The chain links TRBV7-2 to TRBJ2-1; 7 nucleotides line up with TRBD2. The CDR3 sequence is 15 residues long. V shed 1 base and J 3 bases; nucleotides not matched to a gene: 3. The germline V gene has CDR1 SGHTA and CDR2 FQGNSA. The CDR3 here is CASSLVPSGYNEQFF. DNA of the CDR3: TGTGCCAGCAGCTTAGTCCCTAGCGGCTACAATGAGCAGTTCTTC.

V is TRBV11-3 and J is TRBJ2-1, with TRBD2 matching 7 bases. The CDR3 is made up of 14 amino acids. The V and J ends lost 0 bases and 8 bases, in that order; junction bases with no gene match: 4. CDR1 is SGHNT and CDR2 is YENEEA in the germline V gene. CDR3 sequence reads: CASSLEGTKDEQFF. As DNA, the CDR3 is TGTGCCAGCAGCTTAGAGGGGACTAAGGATGAGCAGTTCTTC. Using reference TRBV11-3 and TRBJ2-1 for the parts outside the CDR3, the full variable domain is EAGVVQSPRYKIIEKKQPVAFWCNPISGHNTLYWYLQNLGQGPELLIRYENEEAVDDSQLPKDRFSAERLKGVDSTLKIQPAELGDSAVYLCASSLEGTKDEQFFGPGTRLTVL.

CDR3 sequence (DNA): TGCGCCAGCAGCTCATTGATGGATAACTATGGCTACACCTTC. It is translated as CASSSLMDNYGYTF. The V gene is TRBV5-1, the J gene TRBJ1-2; D gene unclear. V dropped 3 bases and J dropped 1 base, with 10 bases sitting between them. The germline V gene encodes CDR1 SGHRS and CDR2 YFSETQ. This CDR3 spans 14 amino acids.

This chain links TRBV3-1 (or the pseudogene TRBV3-2) with TRBJ2-5, with 11 bases fitting TRBD2. CDR3 length: 18 amino acids. Per the germline V gene, CDR1 is LGHDT and CDR2 is YNNKEL (reference sequence). The V gene end was trimmed by 0 bases and the J gene end by 5 bases; junction bases not matched to a gene: 11. The CDR3 nucleotides read TGTGCCAGCAGCCAAGAGGGGGCTAGCGGGAGGAGTGTGGAGACCCAGTACTTC. This sequence encodes CASSQEGASGRSVETQYF.

A single count supports this clone. A much larger clonotype is one base distant, so this may be a read error. In the same sample, other DNA sequences code for this CDR3. V usage is TRBV6-5 and J usage is TRBJ2-5, with a weak D call TRBD2 (6 bases). Germline V gene sequence: CDR1 MNHEY, CDR2 SVGAGI. CDR3 size: 14 residues. V was trimmed by 9 bases and J by 2 bases, leaving 16 bases between them. CDR3 DNA: TGTGCCAGTAGTATTAGCGGTTTTCAAGAGACCCAGTACTTC. Protein sequence: CASSISGFQETQYF.

Concerning this clone itself: A much larger clone sits a single nucleotide away, making a read error possible. The sample contains more than one DNA sequence encoding this CDR3. The rearrangement uses TRBV4-1 and TRBJ2-2; TRBD2 agrees at 10 bases. The CDR3 consists of 15 residues. Germline assignment: CDR1 MGHRA and CDR2 YSYEKL. CDR3 region: CASSYSGGNTGELFF. The CDR3 coding sequence is TGCGCCAGCAGTTATAGCGGGGGGAACACCGGGGAGTTGTTTTTT.

V and J are TRBV6-5 and TRBJ1-1, with 7 bases identical to TRBD1. Looked up from germline, CDR1 is MNHEY and CDR2 is SVGAGI. CDR3 length equals 15 residues. Trimming cost V 2 bases and J 5 bases; bases outside gene matches: 8. The CDR3 loop is CASSYLTGEGTEAFF. The CDR3 DNA reads as TGTGCCAGCAGTTACCTAACAGGGGAGGGGACTGAAGCTTTCTTT.

CDR3 region: CAWSEPGLAGNEQFF. The CDR3 DNA follows: TGTGCCTGGAGCGAACCGGGACTAGCGGGGAATGAGCAGTTCTTC. V is TRBV30 and J is TRBJ2-1, with 13 bases fitting TRBD2. V shed 3 bases and J 7 bases; nucleotides not matched to a gene: 6. The germline gives CDR1 GTSNPN, CDR2 SVGIG (reference sequence). This CDR3 has 15 residues.

This chain connects TRBV7-8 to TRBJ2-7; D is unclear. Germline V gene lookup returns CDR1 SGHVS and CDR2 FQNEAQ. This CDR3 comprises 16 residues. V lost 5 bases to trimming and J lost 3 bases, with 20 bases between them. Here the CDR3 DNA reads TGTGCCAGCAGCGGAGACCAGAAACCCCCTTACTACGAGCAGTACTTC. Its protein product is CASSGDQKPPYYEQYF.

This rearrangement joins TRBV28 to TRBJ2-7; D gene uncertain. V was cut by 3 bases and J by 3 bases, with 3 bases left in between. In germline, CDR1 is MDHEN, CDR2 SYDVKM. The length of the CDR3 is 11 residues. CDR3 sequence reads: CASSFGYEQYF. CDR3 bases: TGTGCCAGCAGTTTCGGCTACGAGCAGTACTTC.

The rearrangement joins TRBV19 to TRBJ2-6, with D perhaps matching TRBD1 (6 bases). In germline, CDR1 is LNHDA, CDR2 SQIVND (reference sequence). V gave up 7 bases and J gave up 4 bases, with 17 bases separating them. The CDR3 runs 16 residues. CDR3 sequence (DNA): TGTGCCAGTAATGTACAGGGTAGCGACGGGGCCAACGTCCTGACTTTC. This encodes CASNVQGSDGANVLTF.

V gene TRBV6-2 or TRBV6-3 combines with J gene TRBJ2-7, with 8 bases fitting TRBD1. Per the germline V gene, CDR1 is MNHEY and CDR2 is SVGEGT. The ends lost 4 bases at V and 3 bases at J; junction bases unmatched: 8. This CDR3 comprises 15 residues. The CDR3 here is CASSSPGQAVYEQYF. The CDR3 nucleotides are TGTGCCAGCAGTTCACCGGGACAGGCAGTCTACGAGCAGTACTTC.

J is TRBJ2-1 and V is TRBV4-2; 8 bases agree with TRBD2. J was trimmed by 13 bases and V by 0 bases; bases with no gene match: 20. Per the germline V gene, CDR1 is LGHNA and CDR2 is YNFKEQ. This CDR3 contains 18 residues. The CDR3 loop is CASSQEALAADGRIPQFF. CDR3 coding DNA: TGTGCCAGCAGCCAAGAGGCACTAGCGGCGGACGGACGAATCCCCCAGTTCTTC.

V and J are TRBV5-1 and TRBJ2-5; a possible D gene is TRBD1 (6 bases). The CDR3 loop spans 14 amino acids. Germline lookup yields CDR1 SGHRS and CDR2 YFSETQ. Trimming took off 4 bases at V and 1 base at J, with 11 bases between the two ends. CDR3 DNA: TGCGCCAGCAGCCTGAACAGGGCCCAAGAGACCCAGTACTTC. It encodes CASSLNRAQETQYF.

For this clone: A read error may produce the germline difference seen at one junction end. The chain carries TRBV9 and TRBJ1-3; a weak D match, TRBD1 (6 bases). The CDR3 extends over 16 amino acids. CDR1 and CDR2 from the germline V gene are SGDLS and YYNGEE. Here the CDR3 reads CTSSVGTGGAGNTIYF. In nucleotides, the CDR3 is TGTACCAGCAGCGTAGGTACGGGGGGCGCCGGAAACACCATATATTTT.

This clone was found a few times. The genes are TRBV5-1 and TRBJ1-4, with 8 bases that match TRBD1. CDR3 length: 16 residues. Germline CDR1 is SGHRS and CDR2 is YFSETQ. Germline trimming cut 4 bases from V and 7 bases from J; bases unmatched to any gene: 12. CDR3 region: CASSLSTGGGPEKLFF. In DNA, the CDR3 is TGCGCCAGCAGCCTCTCTACAGGGGGAGGGCCTGAAAAACTGTTTTTT.